Described below is a single TCR beta chain sequence and its context. Antigen specificity is unknown. Profiled with immunoSEQ multiplex PCR; TCRdb holds only in-frame clones, not every one. The sample includes roughly 10,000 clones, roughly three fifths of them seen just once. This entry is derived from a study of CD4+ T cells in melanoma. Study findings and constraints: CD8+ T cell, macrophage and B cell function reportedly correlated with neoantigen-specific CD4+ T cells. Reportedly, melanoma neoantigen-specific CD4+ T cells showed varied differentiation states.

This CDR3 has 14 amino acids. The germline V gene encodes CDR1 SNHLY and CDR2 FYNNEI. J was trimmed by 8 bases and V by 3 bases; bases with no gene match: 5. The source is a human donor with melanoma. Sequencing used cells from a culture (not recorded whether cultured in vitro). This chain connects TRBV2 to TRBJ1-4; 8 bases are a match to TRBD1. The CDR3 spells CASSDPRGREKLFF. CDR3 DNA sequence: TGTGCCAGCAGTGATCCCAGGGGGCGAGAAAAACTGTTTTTT.